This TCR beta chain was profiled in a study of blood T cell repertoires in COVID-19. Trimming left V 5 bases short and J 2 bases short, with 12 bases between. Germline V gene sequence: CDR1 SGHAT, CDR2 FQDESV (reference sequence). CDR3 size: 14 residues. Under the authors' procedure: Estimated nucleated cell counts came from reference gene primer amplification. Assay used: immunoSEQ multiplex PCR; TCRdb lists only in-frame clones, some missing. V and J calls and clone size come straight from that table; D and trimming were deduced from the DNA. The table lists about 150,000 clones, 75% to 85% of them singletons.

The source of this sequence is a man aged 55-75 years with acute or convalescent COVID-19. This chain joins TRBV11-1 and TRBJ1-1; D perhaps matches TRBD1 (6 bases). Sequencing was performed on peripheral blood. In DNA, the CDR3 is TGTGCCAGCAGCCGGGGACACCGAAACACTGAAGCTTTCTTT. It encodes CASSRGHRNTEAFF.